This T cell receptor beta chain was sequenced for a study of T cell clonotyping in hematopoietic cell transplantation. Study overall: Recipients' pretransplant samples followed cytoreduction.

Sequencing was performed with immunoSEQ multiplex PCR; in TCRdb, only in-frame clones are kept and a portion is missing. The sample holds fewer than 50,000 clones, over 75% seen once. This CDR3 is 15 amino acids long. Germline assignment: CDR1 SEHNR and CDR2 FQNEAQ (reference sequence). V was pared by 1 base and J by 4 bases, with 3 bases of the junction left unmatched. Time point in this sample: recipient sample about 28 days before transplant, after cytoreduction. Blood collection times were about day -28 and days 30, 100, 180 posttransplant. The receptor comes from a man aged 55 to 70 with biphenotypic leukemia. Some clones in this sample may be carry-over from other donors' samples. The source material was peripheral blood mononuclear cells, sampled before stem cell transplant. J is TRBJ1-5 and V is TRBV7-9; 8 bases map to TRBD1. Here the CDR3 reads CASSLGTGINQPQHF. The CDR3 DNA follows: TGTGCCAGCAGCTTAGGGACAGGGATTAATCAGCCCCAGCATTTT.